The rows below give T cell receptor beta chains drawn from one sample of a study of shared clonotypes between healthy human individuals. The assay was immunoSEQ multiplex PCR, and TCRdb's table has in-frame clones only and misses some. The sample records over 2 million clones, around 92% being singletons. Sequencing input: naive CD4+ T cells from PBMCs. The receptor set was obtained from a man younger than 35 in good health. Some clones in this sample may be carry-over from other donors' samples. CDR3s include the opening cysteine and the closing phenylalanine or tryptophan. The D gene is left open where the match is weak. Clone size is shown for a subset of rows, as once, few, many or a class of expanded clone.

CDR3 DNA,CDR3 protein,D gene,V gene,J gene,clone size
TGTGCCAGTAGTATGAATCCGAACACTGAAGCTTTCTTT,CASSMNPNTEAFF,NA,TRBV19,TRBJ1-1,few
TGTGCCAGCAGCCGGGGCACAGATACGCAGTATTTT,CASSRGTDTQYF,NA,TRBV6-5,TRBJ2-3,NA
TGTGCCAGCAGACCTCCGGGACAGGGCTGGAAGCAGTACTTC,CASRPPGQGWKQYF,TRBD1,TRBV28,TRBJ2-7,NA
TGTGCCAGCTCACCGAGGTATGAGGACACTGAAGCTTTCTTT,CASSPRYEDTEAFF,NA,TRBV18,TRBJ1-1,NA
TGCGCCAGCAGCTTGGCCGGGACAGGGGGCACCTCCTACGAGCAGTACTTC,CASSLAGTGGTSYEQYF,TRBD1,TRBV5-1,TRBJ2-7,NA
TGTGCCAGCAGTTTATTACCCGGCGCTAGGGCTCGCACAGATACGCAGTATTTT,CASSLLPGARARTDTQYF,NA,TRBV27,TRBJ2-3,NA
TGTGCCAGCAGCTTGGTGACAGCTAATTCACCCCTCCACTTT,CASSLVTANSPLHF,NA,TRBV5-6,TRBJ1-6,NA
TGCGCCAGCAGCCGAGGGGGACTAGCGGGAGGGGATGAGCAGTTCTTC,CASSRGGLAGGDEQFF,TRBD2,TRBV5-1,TRBJ2-1,NA
TGCAGCGTCTGGGACCCGGGGGCAGATACGCAGTATTTT,CSVWDPGADTQYF,NA,TRBV29-1,TRBJ2-3,NA
TGTGCCAGCAGTACTAGCGGAGATTACAATGAGCAGTTCTTC,CASSTSGDYNEQFF,TRBD2,TRBV11-3,TRBJ2-1,NA
TGTGCCAGCAACTCAATTACAGGGAGGCAGTTCTTC,CASNSITGRQFF,NA,TRBV7-2,TRBJ2-1,NA
TGCAGCGCCTGGACCGGTGGTGGTGAAAAACTGTTTTTT,CSAWTGGGEKLFF,NA,TRBV29-1,TRBJ1-4,NA
TGTGCCAGCAGCGTAAGCCCAGATACCTATGGCTACACCTTC,CASSVSPDTYGYTF,NA,TRBV9,TRBJ1-2,NA
TGTGCCAGCAGAATCAGCGGGAGTGGCACAGATACGCAGTATTTT,CASRISGSGTDTQYF,TRBD2,TRBV28,TRBJ2-3,NA
TGTGCCAGCAGTCCTAGCGGGAGGGCCTACAATGAGCAGTTCTTC,CASSPSGRAYNEQFF,TRBD2,TRBV2,TRBJ2-1,NA
TGTGCCAGCAGGCCCGACCAGGGAAAACTGTTTTTT,CASRPDQGKLFF,NA,TRBV2,TRBJ1-4,NA
TGTGCCAGCAGCCCCACGGGGGGACAGGGGAGTGAGCAGTTCTTC,CASSPTGGQGSEQFF,TRBD1,TRBV7-6,TRBJ2-1,NA
TGTGCCAGCAGCTTAACGGGACAGGAGGCAGATACGCAGTATTTT,CASSLTGQEADTQYF,TRBD1,TRBV7-3,TRBJ2-3,NA
TGTGCCAGCAGCCTCAATTCCTACGAGCAGTACTTC,CASSLNSYEQYF,NA,TRBV7-2,TRBJ2-7,NA
TGCGCCAGCAGCCGGGAATTGGGTTCTGGAAACACCATATATTTT,CASSRELGSGNTIYF,NA,TRBV4-1,TRBJ1-3,NA
TGTGCCAGCAGCCCAGGACCTACGGGATATAACATTCAGTACTTC,CASSPGPTGYNIQYF,NA,TRBV7-2,TRBJ2-4,NA
TGCAGCGTTCAGCCGGGACTCTACAATGAAAAACTGTTTTTT,CSVQPGLYNEKLFF,NA,TRBV29-1,TRBJ1-4,NA
TGTGCCAGCAGTGGGGCGGAGACCCAGTACTTC,CASSGAETQYF,NA,TRBV2,TRBJ2-5,NA
TGTGCCTCAAACCGGGGGGACCTTAAGGGGGATGGCTACACCTTC,CASNRGDLKGDGYTF,NA,TRBV10-3,TRBJ1-2,NA
TGCGCCAGCAGCCCCCCAGTCACAGATACGCAGTATTTT,CASSPPVTDTQYF,NA,TRBV5-1,TRBJ2-3,NA
TGTGCCAGCAGCGGACAGACAGGGGGCTATCAGCCCCAGCATTTT,CASSGQTGGYQPQHF,TRBD1,TRBV6-1,TRBJ1-5,few
TGTGCCAGCAAGGACCACCCGGCAACTAATGAAAAACTGTTTTTT,CASKDHPATNEKLFF,NA,TRBV11-2,TRBJ1-4,NA
TGTGCCAGCAGTGGATACTCCGCGGGGGGATGGCCCCAGCATTTT,CASSGYSAGGWPQHF,NA,TRBV6-1,TRBJ1-5,few